The 5 T cell receptor beta chains given below trace back to one sample, sequenced in a study of early T cells in non-severe SARS-CoV-2 infection. MiXCR, run by TCRdb on the 5' RACE reads, gives a single entry per CDR3 protein. This sample has 70,000 to 75,000 distinct CDR3 sequences, with approximately 14% found just once. The sequenced sample was whole blood. The receptor source for this set is an adult who was a healthcare worker with PCR-confirmed SARS-CoV-2 infection or an uninfected control (not recorded which).

This clonotype was picked up many times. The V and J genes are TRBV7-8 and TRBJ1-1; D gene ambiguous. The CDR3 covers 18 residues. Germline assignment: CDR1 SGHVS and CDR2 FQNEAQ. V lost 1 base to trimming and J lost 1 base, with 19 bases between them. The CDR3 DNA is TGTGCCAGCAGCTTAGGGAGGTCTCCCTTCTATGGGAACACTGAAGCTTTCTTT. Encoded protein: CASSLGRSPFYGNTEAFF.

This clonotype was seen many times. This chain uses TRBV12-3 or TRBV12-4 with TRBJ2-6; 9 bases are shared with TRBD2. With 3 bases clipped from V and 1 base from J, the junction kept 7 bases outside the gene matches. There are 18 residues in the CDR3. The CDR3 region is CASSFGAGGPSGANVLTF. CDR3 in DNA: TGTGCCAGCAGTTTTGGAGCGGGGGGCCCTTCTGGGGCCAACGTCCTGACTTTC.

This clonotype occurred a few times. The rearrangement links TRBV29-1 to TRBJ2-7; TRBD1 might be the D (6 bases). V gave up 3 bases and J gave up 2 bases, with 14 bases separating them. Looked up from germline, CDR1 is SQVTM and CDR2 is ANQGSEA. This CDR3 has 14 amino acids. The CDR3 nucleotides read TGCAGCGTTGAGAGGGGGACAAAACCCTACGAGCAGTACTTC. This sequence encodes CSVERGTKPYEQYF.

This clonotype was seen a few times. This chain joins TRBV4-2 and TRBJ1-4; 8 positions match TRBD1. This CDR3 comprises 13 residues. From germline, CDR1 is LGHNA and CDR2 YNFKEQ. With V trimmed by 6 bases and J by 8 bases, 5 bases remained unmatched. As DNA, the CDR3 is TGTGCCAGCAGTCGGACAGGGTCGGAAAAACTGTTTTTT. This codes for CASSRTGSEKLFF.

This clonotype was recorded at least ten times. The CDR3 DNA is TGTGCCAGCAGCGTAGTCCCCCAGCCTCCTGGGGCCAACGTCCTGACTTTC. Translated, it gives CASSVVPQPPGANVLTF. The chain has TRBV9 and TRBJ2-6; D remains ambiguous. Trimming removed 0 bases from V and 2 bases from J, with 12 bases in between. Germline values: CDR1 SGDLS, CDR2 YYNGEE. The CDR3 sequence is 17 residues long.